Below, one T cell receptor (beta chain) is given with its context. Its matching antigen is unknown. The source of the sample is a study of T cell repertoires in cytomegalovirus infection. Overall study findings and caveats: Clonotype analysis showed dominance of the ex vivo response by HLA-C-restricted CMV-specific TCR beta clonotypes.

Looked up from germline, CDR1 is ENHRY and CDR2 is SYGVKD. This CDR3 comprises 11 residues. V lost 4 bases to trimming and J lost 3 bases, with 2 bases between them. TCRdb re-called the reads with MiXCR, one entry per CDR3 protein. Of about 360,000 distinct CDR3 sequences listed, around a third are singletons. The clonotype originates from a human donor in good health (CMV status not recorded). Some clones in this sample may be carry-over from other donors' samples. V gene TRBV10-3 combines with J gene TRBJ2-3; D is unresolved. This sample comprised cultured PBMCs, obtained from culture after CMV antigen stimulation. The CDR3 here is CAISVTDTQYF. CDR3 bases: TGTGCCATCAGTGTGACAGATACGCAGTATTTT.